These T cell receptor beta chains were read from a single sample in a study of T cell repertoires in cytomegalovirus infection. MiXCR, run by TCRdb on the reads, gives a single entry per CDR3 protein. The profile shows about a million distinct CDR3 sequences, approximately 30% of them singletons. These TCRs are of unknown antigen specificity. The sample consisted of cultured CD8+ T cells from PBMCs, taken from culture after CMV antigen stimulation. The receptors were gathered from a human donor in good health (CMV status not recorded). Some clones in this sample may be carry-over from other donors' samples. CDR3s include the opening cysteine and the closing phenylalanine or tryptophan. D genes are given only for firm matches. Clone size is not always given. Where it is, it says once, few, many or a class for expanded clones.

CDR3 length,J gene,V gene,clone size,D gene,CDR3 DNA,CDR3 protein
18,TRBJ1-1,TRBV7-8,many,TRBD1,TGTGCCAGCAGCTTCCCCAGGGGAAGGGACAGGGACAACACTGAAGCTTTCTTT,CASSFPRGRDRDNTEAFF
15,TRBJ2-5,TRBV7-6,many,TRBD1,TGTGCCAGCAGCTCCCGACCGGGACAGCAAGAGACCCAGTACTTC,CASSSRPGQQETQYF
15,TRBJ2-2,TRBV18,.,.,TGTGCCAGCCCGCTGGCGGGGGCCGACACCGGGGAGCTGTTTTTT,CASPLAGADTGELFF
15,TRBJ1-2,TRBV28,.,TRBD1,TGTGCCAGCAGTTTTAGACAGGGCTATGACTATGGCTACACCTTC,CASSFRQGYDYGYTF
15,TRBJ1-1,TRBV7-8,many,.,TGTGCCAGCAGCTTAGGGTTCGGGGGCGTTACTGAAGCTTTCTTT,CASSLGFGGVTEAFF
15,TRBJ1-4,TRBV18,.,TRBD1,TGTGCCAGCTCACCAGAGGGGGCGGCTAATGAAAAACTGTTTTTT,CASSPEGAANEKLFF
15,TRBJ1-2,TRBV12-3/TRBV12-4,few,.,TGTGCCAGCAGTTCTAGGGGGGCGACAGCTAATGGCTACACCTTC,CASSSRGATANGYTF
13,TRBJ1-2,TRBV6-2/TRBV6-3,.,.,TGTGCCAGCAGTTCAGGACACCTCTATGGCTACACCTTC,CASSSGHLYGYTF
15,TRBJ2-4,TRBV7-8,.,.,TGTGCCAGCAGCGAACCGGGACTTACCAAAAACATTCAGTACTTC,CASSEPGLTKNIQYF
16,TRBJ1-2,TRBV7-8,many,.,TGTGCCAGCGGGGGTAGCCCCCCTACAGCAAACTATGGCTACACCTTC,CASGGSPPTANYGYTF
14,TRBJ2-5,TRBV7-6,few,TRBD2,TGTGCCAGCAGCCCGGATGGGGGGGACGGGACCCAGTACTTC,CASSPDGGDGTQYF
16,TRBJ2-1,TRBV7-6,many,TRBD1,TGTGCCAGCAGCTTAAGCCAGGGGGCCACCTACAATGAGCAGTTCTTC,CASSLSQGATYNEQFF
14,TRBJ1-1,TRBV4-1,.,TRBD1,TGCGCCAGCAGTAAGGGACAGGGGAACACTGAAGCTTTCTTT,CASSKGQGNTEAFF
16,TRBJ1-5,TRBV9,few,.,TGTGCCAGCAGCGTAGGGATGTCGGTCAGCAATCAGCCCCAGCATTTT,CASSVGMSVSNQPQHF
15,TRBJ1-2,TRBV29-1,.,.,TGCAGCGTTGAGGGCAGGGAGGACTATAACTATGGCTACACCTTC,CSVEGREDYNYGYTF
15,TRBJ2-7,TRBV7-6,many,TRBD1,TGTGCCAGCAGCTTAGGAGGGGGCATCGGCGACGAGCAGTACTTC,CASSLGGGIGDEQYF
14,TRBJ2-2,TRBV19,few,.,TGTGCCAGTAGTAAGGGCCCGAACACCGGGGAGCTGTTTTTT,CASSKGPNTGELFF
12,TRBJ1-5,TRBV7-6,few,.,TGTGCCAGCAGCCAGGGGATGCAGCCCCAGCATTTT,CASSQGMQPQHF
16,TRBJ2-2,TRBV19,few,TRBD2,TGTGCCAGTAGTATAGGGACTCCAGCGGGGACCGGGGAGCTGTTTTTT,CASSIGTPAGTGELFF
16,TRBJ2-1,TRBV19,once,TRBD1,TGTGCCAGTAGTGGCTGGGGGACAGTTTCCTACAATGAGCAGTTCTTC,CASSGWGTVSYNEQFF
16,TRBJ2-5,TRBV19,few,TRBD1,TGTGCCAGTAGTATCTGGACAGGCAAATCCGGGGAGACCCAGTACTTC,CASSIWTGKSGETQYF
16,TRBJ1-4,TRBV7-9,few,TRBD1,TGTGCCAGCAGCTTAGTTCCTGGACAGGCGAATGAAAAACTGTTTTTT,CASSLVPGQANEKLFF
15,TRBJ2-1,TRBV7-9,few,.,TGTGCCAGCAGCTCGGGGGCCCCCTCCTACAATGAGCAGTTCTTC,CASSSGAPSYNEQFF
14,TRBJ1-1,TRBV19,many,.,TGTGCCAGTAGTACGGCGACGGGGGACACTGAAGCTTTCTTT,CASSTATGDTEAFF
14,TRBJ2-7,TRBV19,few,.,TGTGCCAGTAGTCTGACAGAAATTCCCTACGAGCAGTACTTC,CASSLTEIPYEQYF
15,TRBJ2-3,TRBV6-2/TRBV6-3,few,.,TGTGCCAGCAGTTATGTGGGGGGTTGGACAGATACGCAGTATTTT,CASSYVGGWTDTQYF
13,TRBJ1-2,TRBV6-2/TRBV6-3,few,.,TGTGCCAGCAGTTACGCAGCGGGCTATGGCTACACCTTC,CASSYAAGYGYTF
17,TRBJ1-4,TRBV7-6,few,.,TGTGCCAGCAGCCCCCAGGTGGGGGAGGCAACTAATGAAAAACTGTTTTTT,CASSPQVGEATNEKLFF
15,TRBJ1-4,TRBV4-2,.,TRBD1,TGTGCCAGCAGCCAAGGACAGGGGGGATCTGAAAAACTGTTTTTT,CASSQGQGGSEKLFF
13,TRBJ2-1,TRBV27,few,.,TGTGCCAGCAGTTTATCGATTCGGAGTGAGCAGTTCTTC,CASSLSIRSEQFF
15,TRBJ2-1,TRBV2,few,TRBD1,TGTGCCAGCAGGCCACGCGGACAGGCTAACAATGAGCAGTTCTTC,CASRPRGQANNEQFF
13,TRBJ1-1,TRBV27,.,.,TGTGCCAGCAGTAAAAAGGCCGGGGTAATGGCTTTCTTT,CASSKKAGVMAFF
15,TRBJ2-1,TRBV5-6,.,.,TGTGCCAGCAGCACAGCCGGGACAACCTACAATGAGCAGTTCTTC,CASSTAGTTYNEQFF
16,TRBJ1-1,TRBV11-2,.,TRBD1,TGTGCCAGCAGCTTACCTCAGGACAGGTTGAACACTGAAGCTTTCTTT,CASSLPQDRLNTEAFF
15,TRBJ2-3,TRBV5-1,.,.,TGCGCCAGCGCCCTTACTGTTGCGCAGACAGATACGCAGTATTTT,CASALTVAQTDTQYF
13,TRBJ1-1,TRBV19,.,TRBD1,TGTGCCAGTAGTTTCAGGGGGATTACTGAAGCTTTCTTT,CASSFRGITEAFF
19,TRBJ2-4,TRBV6-2/TRBV6-3,many,TRBD1,TGTGCCAGCAGTTACCCACAGGGGGAAGCCGTCTTGGCCAAAAACATTCAGTACTTC,CASSYPQGEAVLAKNIQYF
14,TRBJ1-2,TRBV14,.,.,TGTGCCAACAGCCAAGTAGGACGGAACTATGGCTACACCTTC,CANSQVGRNYGYTF
14,TRBJ2-1,TRBV6-5,few,.,TGTGCCAGCTGGGGGCCGAGCTCCTACAATGAGCAGTTCTTC,CASWGPSSYNEQFF
17,TRBJ2-3,TRBV20-1,few,TRBD1,TGCAGTGCTACCTCCGGGGGACAGGGTGATGTAGCAGATACGCAGTATTTT,CSATSGGQGDVADTQYF
14,TRBJ1-1,TRBV4-1,.,.,TGCGCCAGCAGCCAAGACAGGGTGGGGACTGAAGCTTTCTTT,CASSQDRVGTEAFF